The entry that follows covers one T cell receptor (beta chain) sequence. Its antigen is as yet unknown. The data are from a study of cytomegalovirus exposure and HLA in healthy donors. General study points: Analyses of presence/absence relied on an assumption of roughly uniform sequencing depth across donors.

With 5 bases clipped from V and 7 bases from J, the junction kept 4 bases outside the gene matches. Germline V gene data show CDR1 as MNHEY and CDR2 as SVGAGI. This CDR3 has 12 residues. Researchers ran the PCR with 60 Vbeta and 13 Jbeta primers. Per the study methods: An analysis performed later counted 81 million or so unique TCR beta chains (approximately 10 million of them shared). Repertoires were generated with immunoSEQ multiplex PCR, while TCRdb's copy carries only in-frame clones and drops some. That table is the source of V, J and clone size, and D and trimming were worked out from the DNA. Of about 300,000 clones listed, about nine tenths were seen once; the top ten hold roughly 4%.

Material for sequencing was PBMCs. This TCR was sampled from a middle-aged man in good health and CMV-seropositive. The chain recombines TRBV6-5 with TRBJ1-2; 7 nucleotides agree with TRBD1. CDR3 sequence reads: CASSTTGFGYTF. The CDR3 DNA reads as TGTGCCAGCAGTACGACAGGGTTTGGCTACACCTTC.